The rows below give T cell receptor beta chains drawn from one sample of a study of blood T cell repertoires in COVID-19. The data were produced by immunoSEQ multiplex PCR, yet TCRdb's version contains in-frame clones alone and is incomplete. Of about 94,000 clones listed, around 80% were seen once; the top ten hold roughly 45%. The sequenced material came from peripheral blood. All receptors derive from a human donor in a cohort sampled during active COVID-19. The CDR3 runs from the conserved cysteine through the conserved F or W. D genes are given only for firm matches. Rows may omit the clone size; those that give it use once, few, many or a size class.

>TRBJ2-1|NA|TRBD2|TRBV6-1
TGTGCCAGCAGTGAGGCCGGGAGGGCTATAAATGAGCAGTTCTTC
CASSEAGRAINEQFF
>TRBJ2-3|few|TRBD2|TRBV30
TGTGCCTGGAGAACGCTAGCGGGAGGGCGGGATACGCAGTATTTT
CAWRTLAGGRDTQYF
>TRBJ1-1|NA|NA|TRBV16
TGTGCCAGCAGCCAATCGTGGGGGAGGGGAGCTTTCTTT
CASSQSWGRGAFF
>TRBJ2-7|NA|NA|TRBV28
TGTGCCAGCAGCCCTGGCGGCCCCTCCTCCTACGAGCAGTACTTC
CASSPGGPSSYEQYF
>TRBJ2-1|NA|TRBD1|TRBV19
TGTGCCAGTAGTAGGGACAGGGGGTATGAGCAGTTCTTC
CASSRDRGYEQFF
>TRBJ2-5|NA|TRBD1|TRBV7-9
TGTGCCAGCAGCTTAGCATGGGACAGGGATGAGACCCAGTACTTC
CASSLAWDRDETQYF
>TRBJ2-1|once|TRBD2|TRBV28
TGTGCCAGCAGTGGGACTAGCGGGAACAATGAGCAGTTCTTC
CASSGTSGNNEQFF
>TRBJ2-5|NA|TRBD2|TRBV5-4
TGTGCCAGCAGCCCGGAGACTAGCTTGGGGTTGTACTTC
CASSPETSLGLYF
>TRBJ2-3|NA|NA|TRBV7-3
TGTGCCAGCAGCTTAGGACGGAGGCGGGGCACAGATACGCAGTATTTT
CASSLGRRRGTDTQYF
>TRBJ2-1|NA|NA|TRBV6-5
TGTGCCAGCAGCCTTTCGGGGCAGGGGAAATTTGAGCAGTTCTTC
CASSLSGQGKFEQFF
>TRBJ2-5|NA|TRBD1|TRBV5-8
TGTGCCAGCAGAGCGACAGGGGGCGAGACCCAGTACTTC
CASRATGGETQYF
>TRBJ1-3|NA|NA|TRBV7-2
TGTGCCAGCAGCTTAGGGCCCACAGGGTCCGGAAACACCATATATTTT
CASSLGPTGSGNTIYF
>TRBJ2-3|NA|TRBD2|TRBV20-1
TGCAGTGCTAGTATGCCTAGCGGACAATCTAGCACAGATACGCAGTATTTT
CSASMPSGQSSTDTQYF
>TRBJ2-3|NA|TRBD2|TRBV10-3
TGTGCCATCAGTGAGAGGGGACTAGCGGGAGATACGCAGTATTTT
CAISERGLAGDTQYF
>TRBJ2-7|NA|TRBD2|TRBV19
TGTGCCAGTACAACGAAATTTGGACTAGCGGGAGTCTACGAGCAGTACTTC
CASTTKFGLAGVYEQYF
>TRBJ2-1|NA|TRBD1|TRBV2
TGTGCCAGCAGTTCCCGGGACAGCCGCTTCTATTGGCAGTTCTTC
CASSSRDSRFYWQFF
>TRBJ2-7|once|TRBD2|TRBV16
TGTGCCAGCAGCCCCCTGGGGGTAGCGGGAGCTGGCGAGCAGTACTTC
CASSPLGVAGAGEQYF